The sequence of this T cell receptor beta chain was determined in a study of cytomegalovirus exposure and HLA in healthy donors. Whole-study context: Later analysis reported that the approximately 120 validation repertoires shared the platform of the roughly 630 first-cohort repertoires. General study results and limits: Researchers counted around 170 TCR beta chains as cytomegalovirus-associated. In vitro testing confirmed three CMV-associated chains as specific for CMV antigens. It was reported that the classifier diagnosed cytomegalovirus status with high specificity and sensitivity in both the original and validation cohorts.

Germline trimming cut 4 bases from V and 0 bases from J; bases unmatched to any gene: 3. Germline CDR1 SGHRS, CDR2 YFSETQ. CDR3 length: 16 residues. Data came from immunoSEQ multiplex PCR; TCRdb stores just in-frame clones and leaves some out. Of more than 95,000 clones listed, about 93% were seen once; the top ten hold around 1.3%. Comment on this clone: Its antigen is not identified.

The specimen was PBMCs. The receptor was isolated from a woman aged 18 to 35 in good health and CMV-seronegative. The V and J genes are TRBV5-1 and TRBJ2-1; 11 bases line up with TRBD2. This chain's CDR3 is CASSPGTSGSYNEQFF. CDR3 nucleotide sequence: TGCGCCAGCAGCCCCGGGACTAGCGGCTCCTACAATGAGCAGTTCTTC.